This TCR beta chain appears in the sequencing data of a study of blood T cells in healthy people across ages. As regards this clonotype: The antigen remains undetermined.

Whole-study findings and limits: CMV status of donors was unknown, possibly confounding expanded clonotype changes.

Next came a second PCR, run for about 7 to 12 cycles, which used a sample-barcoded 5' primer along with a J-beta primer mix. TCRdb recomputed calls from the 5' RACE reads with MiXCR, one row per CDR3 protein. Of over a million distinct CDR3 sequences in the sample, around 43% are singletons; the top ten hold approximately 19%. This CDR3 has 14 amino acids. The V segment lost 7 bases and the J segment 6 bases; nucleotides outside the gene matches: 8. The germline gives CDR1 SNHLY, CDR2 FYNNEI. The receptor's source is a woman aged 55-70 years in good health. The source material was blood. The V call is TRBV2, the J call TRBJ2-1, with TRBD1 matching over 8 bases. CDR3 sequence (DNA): TGTGCCAGCAAACGAGGACAGGGTAGCAATGAGCAGTTCTTC. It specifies CASKRGQGSNEQFF.